One and the same sample provided the 8 T cell receptor beta chains below, sequenced in a study of beta chain features in type 1 diabetes. Every bit of the isolated RNA underwent reverse transcription, so sequencing read expressed TCRB transcripts. TCRdb's copy holds only in-frame clones and misses some; the assay was immunoSEQ multiplex PCR. This table has about 160,000 clones, less than 9.5% appearing once. The material sequenced was central memory CD4+ T cells from blood. The receptors here all came from a woman aged 18-30 years in good health.

Worth noting for this clone: Other DNA sequences within the sample encode an identical CDR3. V and J are TRBV19 and TRBJ2-7; TRBD1 aligns across 8 bases. Germline V gene data show CDR1 as LNHDA and CDR2 as SQIVND (reference sequence). The CDR3 is 12 amino acids. V was pared by 6 bases and J by 5 bases, with 3 bases of the junction left unmatched. CDR3 amino acids: CASSPGGHEQYF. The CDR3 DNA reads TGTGCCAGTAGCCCAGGGGGCCACGAGCAGTACTTC.

This clone was seen repeatedly, ten times or more. The rearrangement links TRBV18 to TRBJ2-1; 13 bases are a match to TRBD2. Trimming at V came to 3 bases and at J to 9 bases, leaving 8 bases not matched to a gene. This CDR3 is built from 16 residues. Germline CDR1 reads KGHSH; CDR2 reads LQKENI. The CDR3 bases are TGTGCCAGCTCACCTACCGGGACTAGCGGGGTGGGTGAGCAGTTCTTC. Translation: CASSPTGTSGVGEQFF.

V gene TRBV7-8 combines with J gene TRBJ2-7; D might be TRBD1 (6 bases). V gave up 9 bases and J gave up 2 bases, with 8 bases separating them. CDR1 SGHVS and CDR2 FQNEAQ come from the germline V gene. This CDR3 has 11 residues. CDR3 residues: CASGQTYEQYF. In DNA, the CDR3 is TGTGCCAGTGGACAGACCTACGAGCAGTACTTC.

This clone was observed a handful of times. CDR3 loop: CASSPQTGATFSYEQYF. The CDR3 coding sequence is TGTGCCAGCAGCCCGCAGACAGGGGCTACATTCTCCTACGAGCAGTACTTC. The rearrangement uses TRBV7-6 and TRBJ2-7; 8 nucleotides agree with TRBD1. The CDR3 has 17 amino acids. Per germline, CDR1 SGHVS and CDR2 FNYEAQ. Trimming removed 5 bases from V and 0 bases from J; junction bases left unmatched: 12.

This clone has more than one count but fewer than ten. The V call is TRBV2, the J call TRBJ1-2, with D unresolved. CDR3 length equals 13 residues. Between the trimmed V and J ends, which lost 3 bases and 5 bases, there was a span of 10 bases. Germline-derived CDR1 and CDR2 are SNHLY and FYNNEI. CDR3 loop: CASSDNGLYGYTF. In nucleotides, the CDR3 is TGTGCCAGCAGTGATAATGGTCTATATGGCTACACCTTC. Using reference TRBV2 and TRBJ1-2 for the parts outside the CDR3, the full variable domain is EPEVTQTPSHQVTQMGQEVILRCVPISNHLYFYWYRQILGQKVEFLVSFYNNEISEKSEIFDDQFSVERPDGSNFTLKIRSTKLEDSAMYFCASSDNGLYGYTFGSGTRLTVV.

This clone was detected only a few times. The V and J genes are TRBV4-1 and TRBJ2-5; 9 nucleotides match TRBD1. CDR3 length equals 15 residues. V was pared by 4 bases and J by 4 bases, with 7 bases of the junction left unmatched. Germline CDR1 and CDR2: MGHRA and YSYEKL. The chain's CDR3 is CASSLRTGEGETQYF. CDR3 bases: TGCGCCAGCAGCCTCCGGACAGGGGAAGGAGAGACCCAGTACTTC.

The chain employs TRBV2 and TRBJ1-2; 8 bases align to TRBD1. With V trimmed by 5 bases and J by 6 bases, 8 bases remained unmatched. The germline CDR1 and CDR2 sequences are SNHLY and FYNNEI. CDR3 length: 14 amino acids. As DNA, the CDR3 is TGTGCCAGCAGTTATGACAGGGGTAGGGATGGCTACACCTTC. This translates into CASSYDRGRDGYTF.

This clone was counted between two and nine times. The chain uses TRBV5-1 and TRBJ2-3; perhaps TRBD1 as D (5 bases). CDR1 and CDR2 from the germline V gene are SGHRS and YFSETQ. The CDR3 is 15 residues long. V lost 5 bases, J lost 0 bases, and 13 bases lay in between. As DNA, the CDR3 is TGCGCCAGCAGGGGCGGACACGGAAGCACAGATACGCAGTATTTT. Protein sequence: CASRGGHGSTDTQYF.